There are a few counts of the clone carrying this T cell receptor beta chain. What it binds is unknown. The data stem from a study of STAT3 mutations in large granular lymphocyte leukemia. Study-wide background: Over half of T-LGLL patients had one or more immunosuppressive regimens.

Notes on the study in general: No sample exists from the first appearance of each clone. A small but highly pathogenic clone may have been missed. In T-cell large granular lymphocyte leukemia, about half of patients showed multiple immunodominant subclonotypes. After therapy, about 35% of the 18 patients switched clonotypes, all new clones STAT3 wild type.

Using immunoSEQ multiplex PCR, the repertoire was profiled, and TCRdb retains in-frame clones only, with some absent. Counted here are around 12,000 clones, roughly 80% occurring once; the ten biggest clones make up over 50%. Germline V gene sequence: CDR1 SGDLS, CDR2 YYNGEE. CDR3 length equals 14 residues. Trimming pared 0 bases from V and 0 bases from J, leaving 6 bases between. The rearrangement uses TRBV9 and TRBJ2-5, with D possibly matching TRBD1 (5 bases). The sequenced material came from peripheral blood mononuclear cells. The clonotype was recovered from a man aged 55 to 70 with T-cell large granular lymphocyte leukemia. Some clones in this sample may be carry-over from other donors' samples. The CDR3 region has the DNA TGTGCCAGCAGCGTAGCAGGGAACCAAGAGACCCAGTACTTC. It specifies CASSVAGNQETQYF.